This TCR beta chain was found in a study of cytotoxic CD8 clonotypes in ibrutinib-treated CLL. Whole-study context: Partial responders around 24, complete 2; roughly twelve progressed and roughly 14 stayed in remission by median roughly 68 months.

Comments on this clone: Its antigen is as yet unknown.

Clones were read by immunoSEQ multiplex PCR, and TCRdb kept only the in-frame ones, dropping some. The sample yields roughly 110,000 clones, about 50% seen once. CDR1 and CDR2 from the germline V gene are SGHDT and YYEEEE. The ends were cut back, 6 bases at V and 8 bases at J, with 14 bases in the middle. This CDR3 is built from 12 residues. Overall study results and limits: Public clonotypes, rarely seen, contracted or held steady on treatment. Baseline values of clonality outstripped age-matched healthy donors and followed circulating CD8+ T-cell counts. Clonality showed a rise at ibrutinib response that reversed toward baseline at progression.

The genes are TRBV5-6 and TRBJ1-2; D is unresolved. This receptor was taken from a human donor with chronic lymphocytic leukemia. The sequences come from PBMCs, collected after 24 months of ibrutinib treatment. In DNA form, the CDR3 reads TGTGCCAGCACCCTGGGCTCAGGCGGCTACACCTTC. Its translation: CASTLGSGGYTF.